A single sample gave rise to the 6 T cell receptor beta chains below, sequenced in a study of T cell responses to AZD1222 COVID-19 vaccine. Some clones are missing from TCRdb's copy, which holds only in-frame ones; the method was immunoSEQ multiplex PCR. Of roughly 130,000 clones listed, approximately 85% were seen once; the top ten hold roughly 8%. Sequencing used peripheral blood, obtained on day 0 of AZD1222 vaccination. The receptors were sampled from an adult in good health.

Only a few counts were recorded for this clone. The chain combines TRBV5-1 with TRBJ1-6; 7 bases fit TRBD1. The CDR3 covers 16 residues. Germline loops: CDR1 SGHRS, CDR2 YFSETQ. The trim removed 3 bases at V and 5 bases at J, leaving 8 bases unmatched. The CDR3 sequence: CASSSDAGTDNSPLHF. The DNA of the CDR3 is TGCGCCAGCAGCTCAGACGCCGGGACAGATAATTCACCCCTCCACTTT. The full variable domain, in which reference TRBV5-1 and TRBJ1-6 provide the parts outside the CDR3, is KAGVTQTPRYLIKTRGQQVTLSCSPISGHRSVSWYQQTPGQGLQFLFEYFSETQRNKGNFPGRFSGRQFSNSRSEMNVSTLELGDSALYLCASSSDAGTDNSPLHFGNGTRLTVT.

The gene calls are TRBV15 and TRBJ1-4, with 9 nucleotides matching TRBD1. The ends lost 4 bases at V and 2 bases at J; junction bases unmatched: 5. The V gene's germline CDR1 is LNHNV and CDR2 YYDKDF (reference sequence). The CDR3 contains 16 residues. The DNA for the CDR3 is TGTGCCACCAGCAAGGGGACAGGGAGGACTAATGAAAAACTGTTTTTT. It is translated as CATSKGTGRTNEKLFF.

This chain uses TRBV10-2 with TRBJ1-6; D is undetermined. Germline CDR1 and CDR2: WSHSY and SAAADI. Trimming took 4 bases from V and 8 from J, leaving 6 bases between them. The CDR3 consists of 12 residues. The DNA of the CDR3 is TGCGCCAGCAGTGTCCGTGATTCACCCCTCCACTTT. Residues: CASSVRDSPLHF.

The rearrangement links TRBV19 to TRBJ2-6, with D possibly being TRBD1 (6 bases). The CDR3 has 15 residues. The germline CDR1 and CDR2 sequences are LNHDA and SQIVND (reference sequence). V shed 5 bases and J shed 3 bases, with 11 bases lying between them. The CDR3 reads CASSAQGFGANVLTF. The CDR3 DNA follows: TGTGCCAGTAGTGCTCAGGGGTTTGGGGCCAACGTCCTGACTTTC. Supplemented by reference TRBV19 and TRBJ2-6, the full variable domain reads DGGITQSPKYLFRKEGQNVTLSCEQNLNHDAMYWYRQDPGQGLRLIYYSQIVNDFQKGDIAEGYSVSREKKESFPLTVTSAQKNPTAFYLCASSAQGFGANVLTFGAGSRLTVL.

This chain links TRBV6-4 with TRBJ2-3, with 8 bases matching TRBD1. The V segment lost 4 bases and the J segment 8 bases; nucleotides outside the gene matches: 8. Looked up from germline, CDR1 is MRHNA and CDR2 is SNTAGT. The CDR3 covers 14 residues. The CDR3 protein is CASSVDRGGGTQYF. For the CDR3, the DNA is TGTGCCAGCAGTGTCGACAGGGGAGGAGGTACGCAGTATTTT.

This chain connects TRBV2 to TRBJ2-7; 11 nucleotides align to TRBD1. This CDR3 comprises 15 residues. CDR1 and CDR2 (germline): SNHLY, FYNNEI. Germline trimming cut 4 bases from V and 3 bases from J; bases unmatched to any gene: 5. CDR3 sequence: CASSGVGTGGYEQYF. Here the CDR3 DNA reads TGTGCCAGCAGTGGGGTCGGGACAGGGGGCTACGAGCAGTACTTC.